The 14 T cell receptor beta chains presented below share a single source sample, sequenced in a study of blood T cell repertoires in COVID-19. The assay was immunoSEQ multiplex PCR, and TCRdb's table has in-frame clones only and misses some. In the table there are about 200,000 clones, around 90% of which are singletons. The source material was peripheral blood. All receptors come from a middle-aged man with acute or convalescent COVID-19.

The genes are TRBV28 and TRBJ1-3, with a possible D match to TRBD1 (5 bases). V dropped 8 bases and J dropped 0 bases, with 14 bases sitting between them. This CDR3 spans 15 amino acids. CDR1 is MDHEN and CDR2 is SYDVKM in the germline V gene. The CDR3 DNA is TGTGCCAGCGCTGGGGCGGAGCGCTCTGGAAACACCATATATTTT. As protein: CASAGAERSGNTIYF.

The genes are TRBV7-8 and TRBJ1-5; D remains unclear. The V gene lost 3 bases and the J gene lost 2 bases, with 8 bases spanning the gap. The CDR3 length is 14 residues. Germline loops: CDR1 SGHVS, CDR2 FQNEAQ. CDR3 amino acids: CASSFDRGNQPQHF. In DNA, the CDR3 is TGTGCCAGCAGCTTCGATCGGGGCAATCAGCCCCAGCATTTT.

In its sample, this clone was seen a few times. The chain couples TRBV27 to TRBJ1-5; D uncertain. V was cut by 4 bases and J by 0 bases, with 7 bases left in between. This CDR3 region has 14 residues. CDR1 MNHEY and CDR2 SMNVEV come from the germline V gene (reference sequence). Here the CDR3 reads CASSSLGSNQPQHF. CDR3 nucleotide sequence: TGTGCCAGCAGTTCCCTCGGTAGCAATCAGCCCCAGCATTTT.

The J gene is TRBJ2-6, the V gene TRBV7-3; a weak D match, TRBD2 (5 bases). The CDR3 covers 16 residues. Trimming removed 3 bases from V and 0 bases from J, with 9 bases in between. From germline, CDR1 is SGHTA and CDR2 FQGTGA. The CDR3 region has the DNA TGTGCCAGCAGCTTCAGCGGCAGCTCTGGGGCCAACGTCCTGACTTTC. This codes for CASSFSGSSGANVLTF.

The chain is built from TRBV30 and TRBJ2-3, with a weak D call TRBD1 (5 bases). The CDR3 runs 13 residues. CDR1 is GTSNPN, CDR2 SVGIG, per germline (reference sequence). Trimming pared 1 base from V and 6 bases from J, leaving 11 bases between. CDR3 bases: TGTGCCTGGAGTGGGGGCAAGGAGGATACGCAGTATTTT. This encodes CAWSGGKEDTQYF.

The chain uses TRBV28 and TRBJ2-3; the D gene is possibly TRBD1 (6 bases). The germline CDR1 and CDR2 sequences are MDHEN and SYDVKM. The CDR3 is 13 residues long. The V gene lost 6 bases and the J gene lost 4 bases, with 11 bases spanning the gap. The CDR3 reads CASSTTGPDTQYF. The CDR3 nucleotides are TGTGCCAGCAGCACGACAGGACCAGATACGCAGTATTTT.

A single count supports this clone. The gene calls are TRBV6-6 and TRBJ2-3; tentative D call: TRBD2 (5 bases). Germline assignment: CDR1 MNHNY and CDR2 SVGAGI (reference sequence). V was cut by 7 bases and J by 1 base, with 21 bases left in between. This CDR3 comprises 17 residues. As DNA, the CDR3 is TGTGCCAGCACTCGCACCGGGATAGGATTTGGCACAGATACGCAGTATTTT. It is translated as CASTRTGIGFGTDTQYF.

The chain joins TRBV27 to TRBJ1-4, with D tentatively TRBD1 (6 bases). The CDR3 sequence is 14 residues long. Germline V gives CDR1 MNHEY, CDR2 SMNVEV (reference sequence). The V end lost 6 bases, the J end lost 8 bases, and 16 bases lay between the germline ends. The CDR3: CASSKTGIAEKLFF. The CDR3 coding sequence is TGTGCCAGCAGCAAAACAGGGATCGCGGAAAAACTGTTTTTT.

The rearrangement links TRBV3-1 (or the pseudogene TRBV3-2) to TRBJ2-5; 8 bases agree with TRBD2. CDR3 length: 16 residues. V lost 0 bases, J lost 4 bases, and 7 bases stayed unmatched. Germline CDR1 LGHDT, CDR2 YNNKEL (reference sequence). CDR3 nucleotide sequence: TGTGCCAGCAGCCAAGAGCCGGGACTAGGATCAGAGACCCAGTACTTC. It specifies CASSQEPGLGSETQYF.

The gene calls are TRBV18 and TRBJ1-1; D is perhaps TRBD1 (5 bases). V lost 0 bases, J lost 4 bases, and 12 bases lay in between. Germline assignment: CDR1 KGHSH and CDR2 LQKENI. The CDR3 totals 15 residues. In nucleotides, the CDR3 is TGTGCCAGCTCACCACCATCCAGGGTGGCCACTGAAGCTTTCTTT. This sequence encodes CASSPPSRVATEAFF.

This rearrangement joins TRBV11-2 to TRBJ2-1, with unresolved D. CDR3 size: 14 residues. V was cut by 2 bases and J by 0 bases, with 5 bases left in between. Germline V gene sequence: CDR1 SGHAT, CDR2 FQNNGV. The CDR3 DNA reads TGTGCCAGCAGCTTACGCGTCTCCTACAATGAGCAGTTCTTC. Translation: CASSLRVSYNEQFF.

This chain uses TRBV10-2 with TRBJ2-5, with D maybe TRBD1 (6 bases). This CDR3 comprises 15 residues. The germline CDR1 and CDR2 sequences are WSHSY and SAAADI. The ends were cut back, 2 bases at V and 1 base at J, with 11 bases in the middle. The CDR3 DNA reads TGCGCCAGCAGTGAGGCCCCGACAGGCCAAGAGACCCAGTACTTC. Translation gives CASSEAPTGQETQYF.

This sequence joins TRBV27 and TRBJ2-7, with 7 positions matching TRBD2. The V gene's germline CDR1 is MNHEY and CDR2 SMNVEV (reference sequence). The CDR3 is 14 amino acids. The trim removed 4 bases at V and 2 bases at J, leaving 5 bases unmatched. CDR3 sequence reads: CASSSYREAYEQYF. DNA for the CDR3: TGTGCCAGCAGTTCCTATCGGGAGGCCTACGAGCAGTACTTC.

For this clone: The same CDR3 is also encoded by other DNA sequences in this sample. The chain links TRBV28 to TRBJ2-7; D gene ambiguous. Per germline, CDR1 MDHEN and CDR2 SYDVKM. The CDR3 is 11 amino acids. Trimming cost V 5 bases and J 3 bases, with 5 bases left between them. The chain's CDR3 is CASSPLYEQYF. The DNA of the CDR3 is TGTGCCAGCAGTCCACTCTACGAGCAGTACTTC. Variable domain in full (rest from reference TRBV28 and TRBJ2-7): DVKVTQSSRYLVKRTGEKVFLECVQDMDHENMFWYRQDPGLGLRLIYFSYDVKMKEKGDIPEGYSVSREKKERFSLILESASTNQTSMYLCASSPLYEQYFGPGTRLTVT.